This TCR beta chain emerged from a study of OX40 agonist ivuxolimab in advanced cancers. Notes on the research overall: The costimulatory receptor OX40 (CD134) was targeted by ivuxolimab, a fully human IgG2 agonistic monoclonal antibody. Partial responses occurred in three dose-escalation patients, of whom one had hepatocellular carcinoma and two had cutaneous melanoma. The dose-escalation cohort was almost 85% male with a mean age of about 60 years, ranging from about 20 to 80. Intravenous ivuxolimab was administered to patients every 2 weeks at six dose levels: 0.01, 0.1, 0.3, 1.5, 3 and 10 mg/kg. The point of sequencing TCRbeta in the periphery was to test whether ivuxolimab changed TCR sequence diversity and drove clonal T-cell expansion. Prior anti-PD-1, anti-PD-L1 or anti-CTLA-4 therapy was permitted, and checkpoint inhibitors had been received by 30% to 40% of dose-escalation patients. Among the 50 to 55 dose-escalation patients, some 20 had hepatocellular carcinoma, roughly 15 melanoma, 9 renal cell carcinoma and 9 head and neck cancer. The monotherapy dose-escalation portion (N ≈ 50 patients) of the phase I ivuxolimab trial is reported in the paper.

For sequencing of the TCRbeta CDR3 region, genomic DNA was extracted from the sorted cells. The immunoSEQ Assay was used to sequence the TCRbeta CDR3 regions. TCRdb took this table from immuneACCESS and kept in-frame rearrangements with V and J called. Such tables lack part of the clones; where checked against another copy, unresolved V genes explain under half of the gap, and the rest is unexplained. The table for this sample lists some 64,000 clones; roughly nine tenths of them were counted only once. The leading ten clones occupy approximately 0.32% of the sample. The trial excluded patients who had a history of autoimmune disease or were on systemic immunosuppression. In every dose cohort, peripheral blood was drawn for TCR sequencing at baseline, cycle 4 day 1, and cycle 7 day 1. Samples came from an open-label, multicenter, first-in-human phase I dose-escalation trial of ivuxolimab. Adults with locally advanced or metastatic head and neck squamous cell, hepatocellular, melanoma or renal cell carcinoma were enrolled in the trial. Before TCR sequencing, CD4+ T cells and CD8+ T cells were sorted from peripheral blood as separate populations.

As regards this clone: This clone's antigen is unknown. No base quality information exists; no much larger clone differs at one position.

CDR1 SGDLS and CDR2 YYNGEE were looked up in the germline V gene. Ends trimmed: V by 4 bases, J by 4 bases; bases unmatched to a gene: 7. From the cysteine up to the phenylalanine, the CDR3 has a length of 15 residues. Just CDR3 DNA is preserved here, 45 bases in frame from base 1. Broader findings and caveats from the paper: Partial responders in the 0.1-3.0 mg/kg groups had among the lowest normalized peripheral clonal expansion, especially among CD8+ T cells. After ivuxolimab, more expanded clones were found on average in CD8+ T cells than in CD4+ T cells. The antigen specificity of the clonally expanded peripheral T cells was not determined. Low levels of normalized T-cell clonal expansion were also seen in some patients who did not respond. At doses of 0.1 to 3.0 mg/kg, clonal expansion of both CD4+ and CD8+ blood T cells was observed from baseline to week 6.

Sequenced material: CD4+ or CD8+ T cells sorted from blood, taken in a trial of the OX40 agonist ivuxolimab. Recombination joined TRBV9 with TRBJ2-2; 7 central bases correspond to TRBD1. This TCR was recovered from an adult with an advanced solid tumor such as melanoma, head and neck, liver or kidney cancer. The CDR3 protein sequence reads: CASSSQTGITGELFF. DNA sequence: TGTGCCAGCAGCTCCCAGACAGGGATCACCGGGGAGCTGTTTTTT.